These 20 T cell receptor beta chains came from one sample sequenced in a study of technical replicates of blood from several donors. Sequenced by immunoSEQ multiplex PCR; TCRdb stores in-frame clones only, minus some. The table has 70,000 or so clones, 80% to 90% seen once. The sample was PBMCs. These receptors originate from a human donor in good health. Some clones in this sample may be carry-over from other donors' samples.

The gene calls are TRBV4-2 and TRBJ1-3, with 7 positions matching TRBD1. V shed 2 bases and J 0 bases; nucleotides not matched to a gene: 10. This CDR3 contains 18 residues. Germline CDR1 reads LGHNA; CDR2 reads YNFKEQ. The CDR3 nucleotides are TGTGCCAGCAGCCAACAGGGGGTTCTTGGGATCTCTGGAAACACCATATATTTT. Amino acid sequence: CASSQQGVLGISGNTIYF.

This chain uses TRBV5-5 with TRBJ1-2; 8 bases match TRBD1. The CDR3 sequence is 15 residues long. The ends lost 0 bases at V and 4 bases at J; junction bases unmatched: 5. Germline lookup yields CDR1 SGHKS and CDR2 YYEKEE (reference sequence). CDR3 coding DNA: TGTGCCAGCAGCTTGGGGGCAGGGGGCTCCTATGGCTACACCTTC. This encodes CASSLGAGGSYGYTF. The entire variable domain, with the rest obtained from reference TRBV5-5 and TRBJ1-2, is as follows: DAGVTQSPTHLIKTRGQQVTLRCSPISGHKSVSWYQQVLGQGPQFIFQYYEKEERGRGNFPDRFSARQFPNYSSELNVNALLLGDSALYLCASSLGAGGSYGYTFGSGTRLTVV.

This chain links TRBV5-6 with TRBJ2-1; D unclear. The germline V and J ends were trimmed by 0 bases and 4 bases, with 11 bases remaining between them. Germline CDR1 reads SGHDT; CDR2 reads YYEEEE. CDR3 size: 15 residues. CDR3 DNA sequence: TGTGCCAGCAGCTTGGTGGCGGAAGCTTACAATGAGCAGTTCTTC. Amino acids: CASSLVAEAYNEQFF.

The chain links TRBV19 to TRBJ2-7; D is perhaps TRBD2 (6 bases). This CDR3 is built from 14 residues. Trimming took 6 bases from V and 3 from J, leaving 15 bases between them. Germline V gene sequence: CDR1 LNHDA, CDR2 SQIVND (reference sequence). The CDR3 nucleotides read TGTGCCAGTAGGTCAGGCCGGCGGGGCTACGAGCAGTACTTC. It translates to CASRSGRRGYEQYF. Together with reference TRBV19 and TRBJ2-7, the CDR3 gives the full variable domain: DGGITQSPKYLFRKEGQNVTLSCEQNLNHDAMYWYRQDPGQGLRLIYYSQIVNDFQKGDIAEGYSVSREKKESFPLTVTSAQKNPTAFYLCASRSGRRGYEQYFGPGTRLTVT.

This chain connects TRBV7-2 to TRBJ1-2; D unclear. V was clipped by 5 bases and J by 6 bases, with 16 bases between them. The CDR3 is 14 residues long. The V gene's germline CDR1 is SGHTA and CDR2 FQGNSA. The CDR3 spells CASSPYTTTDGYTF. Here the CDR3 DNA reads TGTGCCAGCAGCCCGTATACGACAACGGATGGCTACACCTTC. Using reference TRBV7-2 and TRBJ1-2 for the parts outside the CDR3, the full variable domain is GAGVSQSPSNKVTEKGKDVELRCDPISGHTALYWYRQSLGQGLEFLIYFQGNSAPDKSGLPSDRFSAERTGGSVSTLTIQRTQQEDSAVYLCASSPYTTTDGYTFGSGTRLTVV.

With respect to this clone: The junction departs from germline at one end; a sequencing error may be responsible. The chain combines TRBV6-1 with TRBJ1-2, with no clear D. The CDR3 is made up of 13 amino acids. CDR1 and CDR2 from the germline V gene are MNHNS and SASEGT. CDR3 bases: TGTGCCAGCAGTCCGGAGCCGAACTTTGGCTACACCTTC. This codes for CASSPEPNFGYTF.

The rearrangement uses TRBV7-9 and TRBJ2-1, with TRBD1 as a possible D gene (5 bases). The V gene's germline CDR1 is SEHNR and CDR2 FQNEAQ (reference sequence). V was trimmed by 5 bases and J by 2 bases, leaving 16 bases between them. The length of the CDR3 is 16 residues. The CDR3 here is CASSDGPRATYNEQFF. The CDR3 DNA is TGTGCCAGCAGCGACGGTCCCAGGGCTACCTACAATGAGCAGTTCTTC.

This clone was recorded a few times. The chain combines TRBV6-1 with TRBJ1-3; D ambiguous. The germline V and J ends were trimmed by 5 bases and 4 bases, with 9 bases remaining between them. The CDR3 length is 13 residues. The V gene's germline CDR1 is MNHNS and CDR2 SASEGT. CDR3 protein: CASSPPSGNTIYF. DNA of the CDR3: TGTGCCAGCAGTCCCCCCTCCGGAAACACCATATATTTT.

The chain has TRBV6-4 and TRBJ2-3; perhaps TRBD2 as D (7 bases). Germline V gives CDR1 MRHNA, CDR2 SNTAGT. Trimming cost V 4 bases and J 2 bases, with 13 bases left between them. The CDR3 has 15 residues. The CDR3: CASSVGGGPTDTQYF. The CDR3 DNA reads as TGTGCCAGCAGTGTAGGGGGAGGGCCCACAGATACGCAGTATTTT.

This rearrangement joins TRBV5-1 to TRBJ1-1; TRBD1 aligns across 7 bases. The germline V gene encodes CDR1 SGHRS and CDR2 YFSETQ. The CDR3 runs to 19 residues. Trimming took 8 bases from V and 1 from J; bases not matched to a gene: 23. CDR3 DNA: TGCGCCAGTTCGAACGTCAATTTGACCTTACAGGGGAGGAACACTGAAGCTTTCTTT. This translates into CASSNVNLTLQGRNTEAFF.

The J gene is TRBJ1-2, the V gene TRBV5-1; 7 nucleotides align to TRBD1. The CDR3 sequence is 14 residues long. Trimming took 0 bases from V and 4 from J; bases not matched to a gene: 3. Germline V gives CDR1 SGHRS, CDR2 YFSETQ. The CDR3 DNA reads TGCGCCAGCAGCTTGGTCGGGACAGTCTATGGCTACACCTTC. Protein sequence: CASSLVGTVYGYTF.

DNA of the CDR3: TGTGCCAGCAGTGAGACAGGGTTAGAGACCCAGTACTTC. It yields the protein CASSETGLETQYF. The chain combines TRBV2 with TRBJ2-5; 7 nucleotides align to TRBD1. Losses at the gene ends were 3 bases for V and 4 bases for J; bases not matched to a gene: 2. The CDR3 length is 13 residues. Germline V gene data show CDR1 as SNHLY and CDR2 as FYNNEI. Complete variable domain (other parts from reference TRBV2 and TRBJ2-5): EPEVTQTPSHQVTQMGQEVILRCVPISNHLYFYWYRQILGQKVEFLVSFYNNEISEKSEIFDDQFSVERPDGSNFTLKIRSTKLEDSAMYFCASSETGLETQYFGPGTRLLVL.

This clone has only one observation. J is TRBJ2-1 and V is TRBV4-2, with TRBD1 identical over 11 bases. The CDR3 is made up of 14 amino acids. Germline trimming cut 8 bases from V and 7 bases from J; bases unmatched to any gene: 7. Germline CDR1 LGHNA, CDR2 YNFKEQ. The CDR3 spells CASPGQGAQNEQFF. The CDR3 DNA reads TGTGCCAGCCCCGGACAGGGGGCGCAGAATGAGCAGTTCTTC.

This chain uses TRBV5-4 with TRBJ2-7, with TRBD2 matching over 11 bases. With 2 bases clipped from V and 5 bases from J, the junction kept 6 bases outside the gene matches. CDR3 length: 15 residues. CDR1 is SGHNT, CDR2 YYREEE, per germline (reference sequence). The CDR3 region has the DNA TGTGCCAGCAGCTTCTATAGCGGGGGGGTTCACGAGCAGTACTTC. Amino acid sequence: CASSFYSGGVHEQYF.

The gene calls are TRBV7-6 and TRBJ1-3; the D gene is possibly TRBD1 (6 bases). CDR1 and CDR2 from the germline V gene are SGHVS and FNYEAQ. V lost 8 bases and J lost 3, with 20 bases in between. This CDR3 spans 16 amino acids. CDR3 DNA sequence: TGTGCCAGCTCCTCGGGCAGGGGCGCTGTTGGAAACACCATATATTTT. The encoded protein is CASSSGRGAVGNTIYF.

The rearrangement links TRBV7-2 to TRBJ1-4, with D unclear. V lost 9 bases to trimming and J lost 5 bases, with 10 bases between them. The CDR3 contains 12 residues. CDR1 SGHTA and CDR2 FQGNSA come from the germline V gene. Here the CDR3 DNA reads TGTGCCAGGGAGGGTCCAAATGAAAAACTGTTTTTT. Amino acids: CAREGPNEKLFF.

V gene TRBV7-8 combines with J gene TRBJ2-1; 8 bases match TRBD2. Germline CDR1 is SGHVS and CDR2 is FQNEAQ. The CDR3 has 14 amino acids. J lost 5 bases, V lost 3 bases, and 3 bases had no gene match. In DNA form, the CDR3 reads TGTGCCAGCAGCTTTGCGGGGGGACACAATGAGCAGTTCTTC. Translated: CASSFAGGHNEQFF.

This clone was detected a few times. The chain couples TRBV27 to TRBJ1-1; D is ambiguous. V lost 6 bases, J lost 1 base, and 21 bases lay in between. CDR3 size: 17 residues. Germline lookup yields CDR1 MNHEY and CDR2 SMNVEV (reference sequence). This chain's CDR3 is CASRPLGRSKQNTEAFF. For the CDR3, the DNA is TGTGCCAGCAGGCCGCTGGGCAGATCTAAGCAGAACACTGAAGCTTTCTTT.

The chain uses TRBV2 and TRBJ1-3; 7 bases agree with TRBD1. The CDR3 loop spans 13 amino acids. Germline V gene sequence: CDR1 SNHLY, CDR2 FYNNEI. V lost 7 bases and J lost 4; bases outside the gene matches: 4. CDR3 sequence: CASTQGVGNTIYF. CDR3 DNA: TGTGCCAGCACTCAGGGGGTGGGAAACACCATATATTTT.

The chain is built from TRBV10-3 and TRBJ1-5, with 10 positions matching TRBD1. V lost 6 bases, J lost 3 bases, and 8 bases stayed unmatched. Germline V gives CDR1 ENHRY, CDR2 SYGVKD. This CDR3 region has 16 residues. The DNA for the CDR3 is TGTGCCATCAGCGCCGGGGACAGGGGCATCAATCAGCCCCAGCATTTT. Its protein product is CAISAGDRGINQPQHF.